This passage covers 3 T cell receptor beta chains from one sample sequenced in a study of shared clonotypes between healthy human individuals. Produced via immunoSEQ multiplex PCR; TCRdb's table is partial and in-frame only. The sample consists of about 520,000 clones, roughly 80% of them appearing once. Sequencing input: PBMCs. These receptors originate from a woman aged 35 to 49 in good health. Some clones in this sample may be carry-over from other donors' samples.

V usage is TRBV19 and J usage is TRBJ2-7; 9 positions agree with TRBD1. V was clipped by 6 bases and J by 2 bases; unmatched bases: 5. CDR1 LNHDA and CDR2 SQIVND come from the germline V gene (reference sequence). The CDR3 totals 14 residues. For the CDR3, the DNA is TGTGCCAGTAGGTCGGGACAGGGTACCTACGAGCAGTACTTC. It translates to CASRSGQGTYEQYF.

J is TRBJ2-6 and V is TRBV7-8; D gene ambiguous. V dropped 5 bases and J dropped 6 bases, with 17 bases sitting between them. CDR1 and CDR2 (germline): SGHVS, FQNEAQ. The CDR3 has 16 amino acids. The CDR3 loop is CASSGRPFGSANVLTF. In DNA, the CDR3 is TGTGCCAGCAGCGGCCGTCCCTTTGGCTCGGCCAACGTCCTGACTTTC.

The chain carries TRBV28 and TRBJ1-1; D perhaps matches TRBD1 (5 bases). This CDR3 spans 12 amino acids. CDR1 is MDHEN, CDR2 SYDVKM, per germline. Trimming cost V 7 bases and J 7 bases, with 13 bases left between them. This CDR3 is CASTLRDGEAFF. In DNA form, the CDR3 reads TGTGCCAGCACCCTACGGGACGGTGAAGCTTTCTTT. The complete variable domain, with remaining parts taken from reference TRBV28 and TRBJ1-1, reads DVKVTQSSRYLVKRTGEKVFLECVQDMDHENMFWYRQDPGLGLRLIYFSYDVKMKEKGDIPEGYSVSREKKERFSLILESASTNQTSMYLCASTLRDGEAFFGQGTRLTVV.